This TCR beta chain was found in a study of T cell responses to AZD1222 COVID-19 vaccine. This CDR3 spans 14 amino acids. Trimming stripped 1 base from V and 7 bases from J, with 11 bases between. CDR1 is SGHDN, CDR2 FVKESK, per germline. About this clone itself: Its antigen is undetermined.

Measured with immunoSEQ multiplex PCR; TCRdb has only the in-frame clones, and not every one. This table has about 140,000 clones, under 95% appearing once. Study-wide findings and caveats: Across spike, vaccine-associated CD4 TCRs were found, dominant at 160-218 and 743-854. Clonal diversity was possibly underestimated, and the donors were mostly white British, with more females.

This chain uses TRBV14 with TRBJ2-1, with D hard to call. The source was peripheral blood, collected 28 days after the second dose of the MenACWY control vaccine. The TCR originated in an adult who received the MenACWY meningococcal vaccine as a control. The CDR3 protein is CASSQGGIGNEQFF. CDR3 in DNA: TGTGCCAGCAGCCAAGGTGGGATAGGGAATGAGCAGTTCTTC.